This TCR beta chain came from a study of blood T cell repertoires in COVID-19. Using immunoSEQ multiplex PCR, the repertoire was profiled, and TCRdb retains in-frame clones only, with some absent. The sample shows a few hundred thousand clones, approximately 85% of them seen only once. Ages ranged from roughly 18 to 100 years, with residence in about 23 US areas. V shed 1 base and J shed 0 bases, with 17 bases lying between them. The germline CDR1 and CDR2 sequences are MGHRA and YSYEKL. This CDR3 has 18 amino acids. Sequenced sample: PBMCs or T cells enriched from blood (not recorded which). The chain carries TRBV4-1 and TRBJ2-3; D may be TRBD1 (6 bases). This sequence originates from a young woman who had recovered from COVID-19. For the CDR3, the DNA is TGCGCCAGCAGCCAAGGAACCGGGACAACTCCTAGCACAGATACGCAGTATTTT. The encoded protein is CASSQGTGTTPSTDTQYF.